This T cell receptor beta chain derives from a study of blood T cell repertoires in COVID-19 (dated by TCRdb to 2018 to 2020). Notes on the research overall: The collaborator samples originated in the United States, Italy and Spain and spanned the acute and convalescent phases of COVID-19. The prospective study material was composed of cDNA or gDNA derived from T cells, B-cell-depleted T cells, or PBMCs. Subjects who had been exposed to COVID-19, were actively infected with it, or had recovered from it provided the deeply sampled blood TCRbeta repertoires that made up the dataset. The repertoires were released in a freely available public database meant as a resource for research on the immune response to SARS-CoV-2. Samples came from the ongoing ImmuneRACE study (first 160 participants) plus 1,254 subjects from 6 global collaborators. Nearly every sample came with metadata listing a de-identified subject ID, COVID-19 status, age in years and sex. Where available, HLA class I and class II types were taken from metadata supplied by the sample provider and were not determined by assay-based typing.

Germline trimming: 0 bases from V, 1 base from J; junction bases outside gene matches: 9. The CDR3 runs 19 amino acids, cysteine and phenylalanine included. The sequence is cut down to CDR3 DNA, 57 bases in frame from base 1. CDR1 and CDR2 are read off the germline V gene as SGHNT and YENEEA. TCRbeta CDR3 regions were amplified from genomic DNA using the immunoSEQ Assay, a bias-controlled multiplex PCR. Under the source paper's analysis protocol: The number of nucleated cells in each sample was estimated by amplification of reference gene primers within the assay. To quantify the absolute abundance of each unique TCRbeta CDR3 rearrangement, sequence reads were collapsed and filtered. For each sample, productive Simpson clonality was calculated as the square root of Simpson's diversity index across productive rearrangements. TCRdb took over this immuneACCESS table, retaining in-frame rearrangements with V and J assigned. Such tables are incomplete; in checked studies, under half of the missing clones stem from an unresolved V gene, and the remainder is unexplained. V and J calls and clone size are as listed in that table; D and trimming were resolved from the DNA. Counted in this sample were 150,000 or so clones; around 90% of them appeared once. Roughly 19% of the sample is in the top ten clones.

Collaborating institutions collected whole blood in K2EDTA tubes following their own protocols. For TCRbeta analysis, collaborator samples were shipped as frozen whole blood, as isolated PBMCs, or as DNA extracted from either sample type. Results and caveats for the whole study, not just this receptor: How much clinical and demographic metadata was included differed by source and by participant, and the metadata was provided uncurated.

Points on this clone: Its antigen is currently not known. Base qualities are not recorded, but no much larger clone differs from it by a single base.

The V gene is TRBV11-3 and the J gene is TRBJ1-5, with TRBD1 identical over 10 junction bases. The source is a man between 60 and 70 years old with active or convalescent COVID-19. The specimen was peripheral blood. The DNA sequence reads TGTGCCAGCAGCTTAGATCTAAAGGACAGGGGGTTAAGCAATCAGCCCCAGCATTTT. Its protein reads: CASSLDLKDRGLSNQPQHF.